This T cell receptor beta chain comes out of a study of T-cell memory formation after mild COVID-19. TCR alpha and TCR beta cDNA libraries carrying sample barcodes and UMIs came from 5'RACE with constant-segment primers. One entry per CDR3 protein, called by TCRdb with MiXCR from the 5' RACE reads. This table has hundreds of thousands of distinct CDR3 sequences, roughly a quarter appearing once. General study points: CD4+ contracting clones were found mainly in CM and EM, and CD8+ ones in EMRA. Prior to infection, memory already included some responding clones, suggesting cross-reactive memory joined. Later expanders leaned CD4+, whereas clones that contracted between day 15 and 85 were balanced CD4/CD8.

This clonotype was counted a few times. Its specificity is not known. Input material: PBMCs or a T cell subset sorted from them (not recorded which). The clonotype comes from an adult woman who had mild COVID-19 (a few samples of this study predate the infection). Cell type and time point are not known.

This CDR3 reads CASSSQNHFLYGYTF. The DNA for the CDR3 is TGTGCCAGCAGCTCACAGAACCACTTCCTCTATGGCTACACCTTC. The chain recombines TRBV13 with TRBJ1-2; D is ambiguous. V dropped 4 bases and J dropped 4 bases, with 16 bases sitting between them. From germline, CDR1 is PRHDT and CDR2 FYEKMQ (reference sequence). This CDR3 spans 15 amino acids.